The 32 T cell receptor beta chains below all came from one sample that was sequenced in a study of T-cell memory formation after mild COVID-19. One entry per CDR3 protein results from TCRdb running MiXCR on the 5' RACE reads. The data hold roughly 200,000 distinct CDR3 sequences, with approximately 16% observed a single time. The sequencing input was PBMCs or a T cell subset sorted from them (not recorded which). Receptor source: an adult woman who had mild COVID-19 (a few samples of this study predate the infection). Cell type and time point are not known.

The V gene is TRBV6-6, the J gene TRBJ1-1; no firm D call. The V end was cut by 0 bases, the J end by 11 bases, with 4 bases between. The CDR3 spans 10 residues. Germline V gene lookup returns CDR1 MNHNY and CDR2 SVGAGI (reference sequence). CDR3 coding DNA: TGTGCCAGCAGTTACTCGTTTGCTTTCTTT. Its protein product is CASSYSFAFF.

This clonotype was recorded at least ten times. CDR3 in amino acids: CASSFGGSTDTQYF. The CDR3, as DNA: TGTGCCAGCAGTTTCGGGGGAAGCACAGATACGCAGTATTTT. The chain couples TRBV12-3 or TRBV12-4 to TRBJ2-3; D perhaps matches TRBD2 (6 bases). This CDR3 spans 14 amino acids. Trimming removed 3 bases at V and 0 bases at J, with 7 bases between.

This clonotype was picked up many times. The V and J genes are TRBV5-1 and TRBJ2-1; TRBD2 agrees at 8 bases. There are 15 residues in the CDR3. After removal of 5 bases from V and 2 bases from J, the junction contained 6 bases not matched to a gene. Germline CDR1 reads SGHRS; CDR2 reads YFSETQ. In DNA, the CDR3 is TGCGCCAGCAGGTTAGCGGGATCCCCCTACAATGAGCAGTTCTTC. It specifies CASRLAGSPYNEQFF. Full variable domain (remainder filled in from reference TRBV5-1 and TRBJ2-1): KAGVTQTPRYLIKTRGQQVTLSCSPISGHRSVSWYQQTPGQGLQFLFEYFSETQRNKGNFPGRFSGRQFSNSRSEMNVSTLELGDSALYLCASRLAGSPYNEQFFGPGTRLTVL.

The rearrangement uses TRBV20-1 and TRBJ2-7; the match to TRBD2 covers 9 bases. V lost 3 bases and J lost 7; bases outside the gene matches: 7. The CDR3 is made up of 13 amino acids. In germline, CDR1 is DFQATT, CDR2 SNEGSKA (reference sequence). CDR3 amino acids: CSARVAGEGEQYF. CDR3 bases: TGCAGTGCTAGGGTAGCGGGAGAGGGGGAGCAGTACTTC.

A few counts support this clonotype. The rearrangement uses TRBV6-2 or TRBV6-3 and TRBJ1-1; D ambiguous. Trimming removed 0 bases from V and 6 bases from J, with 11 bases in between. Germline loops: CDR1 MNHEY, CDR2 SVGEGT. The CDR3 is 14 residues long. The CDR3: CASSYSVGFAEAFF. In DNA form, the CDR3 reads TGTGCCAGCAGTTACTCGGTGGGTTTTGCTGAAGCTTTCTTT.

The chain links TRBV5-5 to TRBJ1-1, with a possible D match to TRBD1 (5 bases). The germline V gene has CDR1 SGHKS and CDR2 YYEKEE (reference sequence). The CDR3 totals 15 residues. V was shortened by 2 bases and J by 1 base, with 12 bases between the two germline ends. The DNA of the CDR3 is TGTGCCAGCAGCTTAGCAGGGCCCCCGAACACTGAAGCTTTCTTT. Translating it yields CASSLAGPPNTEAFF.

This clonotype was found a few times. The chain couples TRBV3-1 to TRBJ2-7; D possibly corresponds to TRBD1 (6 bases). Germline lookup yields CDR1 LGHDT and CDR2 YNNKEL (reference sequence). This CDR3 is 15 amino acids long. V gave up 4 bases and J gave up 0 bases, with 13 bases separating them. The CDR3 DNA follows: TGTGCCAGCAGCCTGAGGGACACAGGCTCCTACGAGCAGTACTTC. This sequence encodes CASSLRDTGSYEQYF.

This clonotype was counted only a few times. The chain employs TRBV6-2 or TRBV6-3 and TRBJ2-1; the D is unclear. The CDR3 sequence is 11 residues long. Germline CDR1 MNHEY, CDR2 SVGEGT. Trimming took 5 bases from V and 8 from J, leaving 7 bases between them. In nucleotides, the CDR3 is TGTGCCAGCAGTCAATTGGATGAGCAGTTCTTC. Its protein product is CASSQLDEQFF.

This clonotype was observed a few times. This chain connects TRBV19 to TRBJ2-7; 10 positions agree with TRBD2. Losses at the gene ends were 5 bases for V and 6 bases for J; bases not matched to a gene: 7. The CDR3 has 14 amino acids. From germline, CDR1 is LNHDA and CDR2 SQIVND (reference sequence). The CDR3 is CASSASGSIGEQYF. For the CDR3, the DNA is TGTGCCAGTAGTGCTAGCGGGAGTATCGGCGAGCAGTACTTC.

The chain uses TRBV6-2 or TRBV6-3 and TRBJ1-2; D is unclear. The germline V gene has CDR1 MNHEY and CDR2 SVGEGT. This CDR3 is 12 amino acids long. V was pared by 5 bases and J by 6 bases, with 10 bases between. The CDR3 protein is CASSLPGDGYTF. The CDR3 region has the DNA TGTGCCAGCAGTCTCCCCGGGGATGGCTACACCTTC.

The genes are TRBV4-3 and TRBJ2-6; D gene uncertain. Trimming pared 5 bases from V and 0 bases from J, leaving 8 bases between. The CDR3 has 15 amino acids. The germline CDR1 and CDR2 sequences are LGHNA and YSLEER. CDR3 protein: CASSAHNSGANVLTF. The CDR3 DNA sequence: TGCGCCAGCAGCGCACACAACTCTGGGGCCAACGTCCTGACTTTC.

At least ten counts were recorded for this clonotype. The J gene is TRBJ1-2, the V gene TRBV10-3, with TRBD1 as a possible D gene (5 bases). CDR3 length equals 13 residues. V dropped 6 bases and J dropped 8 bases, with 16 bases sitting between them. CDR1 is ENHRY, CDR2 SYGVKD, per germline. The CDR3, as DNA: TGTGCCATCAGAACCGGGACGGAGATGGGCTACACCTTC. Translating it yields CAIRTGTEMGYTF.

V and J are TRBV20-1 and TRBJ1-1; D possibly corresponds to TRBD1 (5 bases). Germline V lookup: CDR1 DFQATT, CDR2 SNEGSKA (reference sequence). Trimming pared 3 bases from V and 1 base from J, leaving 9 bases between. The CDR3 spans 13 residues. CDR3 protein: CSASVGTNTEAFF. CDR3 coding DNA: TGCAGTGCTAGTGTAGGGACGAACACTGAAGCTTTCTTT.

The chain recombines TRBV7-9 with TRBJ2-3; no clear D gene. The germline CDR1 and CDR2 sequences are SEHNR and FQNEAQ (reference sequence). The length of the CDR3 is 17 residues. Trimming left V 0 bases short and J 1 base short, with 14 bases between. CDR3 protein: CASSLASSYRGTDTQYF. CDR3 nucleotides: TGTGCCAGCAGCTTAGCGTCATCTTATCGGGGCACAGATACGCAGTATTTT. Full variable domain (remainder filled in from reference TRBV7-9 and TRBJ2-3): DTGVSQNPRHKITKRGQNVTFRCDPISEHNRLYWYRQTLGQGPEFLTYFQNEAQLEKSRLLSDRFSAERPKGSFSTLEIQRTEQGDSAMYLCASSLASSYRGTDTQYFGPGTRLTVL.

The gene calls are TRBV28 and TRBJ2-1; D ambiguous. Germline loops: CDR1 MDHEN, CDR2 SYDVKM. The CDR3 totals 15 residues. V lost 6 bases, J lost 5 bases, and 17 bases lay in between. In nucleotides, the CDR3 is TGTGCCAGCAGACTCCACGTACTCAAAAACAATGAGCAGTTCTTC. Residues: CASRLHVLKNNEQFF.

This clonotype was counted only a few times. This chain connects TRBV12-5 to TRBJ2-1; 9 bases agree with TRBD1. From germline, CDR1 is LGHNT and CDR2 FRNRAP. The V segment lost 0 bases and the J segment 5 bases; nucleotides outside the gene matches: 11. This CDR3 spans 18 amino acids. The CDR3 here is CASGLVLGTGSRDNEQFF. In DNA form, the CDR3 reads TGTGCTAGTGGTTTGGTACTGGGGACAGGGAGCAGGGACAATGAGCAGTTCTTC. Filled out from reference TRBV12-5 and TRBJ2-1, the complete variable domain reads DARVTQTPRHKVTEMGQEVTMRCQPILGHNTVFWYRQTMMQGLELLAYFRNRAPLDDSGMPKDRFSAEMPDATLATLKIQPSEPRDSAVYFCASGLVLGTGSRDNEQFFGPGTRLTVL.

CDR3 loop: CASSLWGRTNSPLHF. The CDR3, as DNA: TGTGCCAGCAGCTTATGGGGACGGACCAATTCACCCCTCCACTTT. The rearrangement links TRBV7-3 to TRBJ1-6, with D possibly being TRBD1 (5 bases). V lost 2 bases and J lost 7, with 12 bases in between. Looked up from germline, CDR1 is SGHTA and CDR2 is FQGTGA. There are 15 residues in the CDR3.

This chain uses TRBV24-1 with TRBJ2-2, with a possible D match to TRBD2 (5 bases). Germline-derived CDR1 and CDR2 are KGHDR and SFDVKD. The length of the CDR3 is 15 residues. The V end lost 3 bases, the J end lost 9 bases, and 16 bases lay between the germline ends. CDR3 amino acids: CATSDTGLGFRELFF. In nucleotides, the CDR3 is TGTGCCACCAGTGATACGGGATTAGGGTTCCGGGAGCTGTTTTTT.

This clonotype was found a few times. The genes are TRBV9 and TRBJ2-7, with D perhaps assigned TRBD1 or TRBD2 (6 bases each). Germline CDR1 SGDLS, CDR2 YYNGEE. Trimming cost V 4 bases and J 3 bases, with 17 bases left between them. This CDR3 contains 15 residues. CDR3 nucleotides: TGTGCCAGCAGCCCAGAGGGGGGCTGGCGCTACGAGCAGTACTTC. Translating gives CASSPEGGWRYEQYF.

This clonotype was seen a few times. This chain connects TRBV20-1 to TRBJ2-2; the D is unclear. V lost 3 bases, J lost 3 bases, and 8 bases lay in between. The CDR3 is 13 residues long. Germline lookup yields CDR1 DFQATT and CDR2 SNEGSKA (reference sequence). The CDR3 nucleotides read TGCAGTGCTAGGCGGATGTACACCGGGGAGCTGTTTTTT. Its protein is CSARRMYTGELFF.

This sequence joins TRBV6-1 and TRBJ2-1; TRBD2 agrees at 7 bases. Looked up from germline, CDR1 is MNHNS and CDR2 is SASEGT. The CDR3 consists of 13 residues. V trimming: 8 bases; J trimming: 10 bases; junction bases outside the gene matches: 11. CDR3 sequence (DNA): TGTGCCAGCGCGGCTAGCGGAGGCTTGGAGCAGTTCTTC. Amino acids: CASAASGGLEQFF.

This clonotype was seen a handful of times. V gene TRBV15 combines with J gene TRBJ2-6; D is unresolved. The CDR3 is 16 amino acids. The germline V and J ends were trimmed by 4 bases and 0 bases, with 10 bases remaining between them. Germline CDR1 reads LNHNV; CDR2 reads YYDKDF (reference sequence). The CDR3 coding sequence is TGTGCCACCAGCATTGGGCAGTACTCTGGGGCCAACGTCCTGACTTTC. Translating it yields CATSIGQYSGANVLTF.

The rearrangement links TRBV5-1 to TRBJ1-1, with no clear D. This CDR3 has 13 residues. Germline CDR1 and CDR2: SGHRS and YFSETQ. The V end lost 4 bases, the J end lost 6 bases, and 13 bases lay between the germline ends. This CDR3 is CASSLRGQSEAFF. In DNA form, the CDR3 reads TGCGCCAGCAGCCTACGGGGTCAATCTGAAGCTTTCTTT.

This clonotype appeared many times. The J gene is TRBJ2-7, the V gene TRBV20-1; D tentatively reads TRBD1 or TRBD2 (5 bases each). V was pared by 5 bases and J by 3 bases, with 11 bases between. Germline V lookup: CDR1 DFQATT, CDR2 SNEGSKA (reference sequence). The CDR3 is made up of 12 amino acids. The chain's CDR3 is CSARDRNYEQYF. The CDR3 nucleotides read TGCAGTGCTCGGGACCGAAACTACGAGCAGTACTTC.

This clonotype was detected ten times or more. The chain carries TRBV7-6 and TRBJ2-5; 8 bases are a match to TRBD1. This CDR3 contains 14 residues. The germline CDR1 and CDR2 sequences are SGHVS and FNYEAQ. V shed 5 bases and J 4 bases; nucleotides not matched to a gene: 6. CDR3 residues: CASSPTGGRETQYF. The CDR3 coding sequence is TGTGCCAGCAGCCCTACAGGGGGTCGAGAGACCCAGTACTTC.

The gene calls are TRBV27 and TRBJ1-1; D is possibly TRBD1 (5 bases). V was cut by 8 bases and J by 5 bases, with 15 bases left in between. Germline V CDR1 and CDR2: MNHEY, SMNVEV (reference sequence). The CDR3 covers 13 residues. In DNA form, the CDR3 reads TGTGCCAGCTCGGCAACCTGGGGGACTGAAGCTTTCTTT. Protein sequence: CASSATWGTEAFF.

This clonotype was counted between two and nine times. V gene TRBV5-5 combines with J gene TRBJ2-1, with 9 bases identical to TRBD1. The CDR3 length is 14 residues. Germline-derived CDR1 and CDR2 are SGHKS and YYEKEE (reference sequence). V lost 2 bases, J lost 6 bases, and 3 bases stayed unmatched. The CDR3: CASSFSTGGNEQFF. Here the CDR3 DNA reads TGTGCCAGCAGCTTCTCGACAGGGGGCAATGAGCAGTTCTTC.

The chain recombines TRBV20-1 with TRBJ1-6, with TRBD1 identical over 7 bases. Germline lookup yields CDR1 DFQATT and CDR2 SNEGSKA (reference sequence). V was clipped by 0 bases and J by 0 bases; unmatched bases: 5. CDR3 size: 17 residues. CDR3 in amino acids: CSARDETGSSYNSPLHF. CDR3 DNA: TGCAGTGCTAGAGATGAGACAGGGAGCTCCTATAATTCACCCCTCCACTTT.

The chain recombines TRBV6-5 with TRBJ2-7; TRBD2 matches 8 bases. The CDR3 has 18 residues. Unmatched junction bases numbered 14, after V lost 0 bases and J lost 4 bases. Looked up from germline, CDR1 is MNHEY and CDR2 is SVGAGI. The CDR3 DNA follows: TGTGCCAGCAGTTACTCCGCCCTAGTCACGGGAGGGAGGTACGAGCAGTACTTC. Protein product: CASSYSALVTGGRYEQYF.

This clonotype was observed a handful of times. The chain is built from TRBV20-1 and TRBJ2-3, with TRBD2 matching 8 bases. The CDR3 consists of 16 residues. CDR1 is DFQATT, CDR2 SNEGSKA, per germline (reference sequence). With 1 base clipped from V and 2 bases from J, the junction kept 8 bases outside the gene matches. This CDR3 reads CSARGSGGRLTDTQYF. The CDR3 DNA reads TGCAGTGCTAGAGGGAGCGGGGGCCGACTCACAGATACGCAGTATTTT.

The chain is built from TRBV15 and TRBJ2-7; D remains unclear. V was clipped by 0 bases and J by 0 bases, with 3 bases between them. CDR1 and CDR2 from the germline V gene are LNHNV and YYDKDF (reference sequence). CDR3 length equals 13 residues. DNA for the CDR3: TGTGCCACCAGCAGAGATAGCTCCTACGAGCAGTACTTC. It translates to CATSRDSSYEQYF.

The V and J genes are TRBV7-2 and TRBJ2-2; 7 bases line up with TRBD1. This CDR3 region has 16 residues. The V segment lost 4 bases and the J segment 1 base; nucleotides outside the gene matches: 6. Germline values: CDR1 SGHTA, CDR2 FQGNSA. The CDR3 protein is CASSSSGTVNTGELFF. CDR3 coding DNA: TGTGCCAGCAGCTCCTCCGGGACAGTGAACACCGGGGAGCTGTTTTTT.